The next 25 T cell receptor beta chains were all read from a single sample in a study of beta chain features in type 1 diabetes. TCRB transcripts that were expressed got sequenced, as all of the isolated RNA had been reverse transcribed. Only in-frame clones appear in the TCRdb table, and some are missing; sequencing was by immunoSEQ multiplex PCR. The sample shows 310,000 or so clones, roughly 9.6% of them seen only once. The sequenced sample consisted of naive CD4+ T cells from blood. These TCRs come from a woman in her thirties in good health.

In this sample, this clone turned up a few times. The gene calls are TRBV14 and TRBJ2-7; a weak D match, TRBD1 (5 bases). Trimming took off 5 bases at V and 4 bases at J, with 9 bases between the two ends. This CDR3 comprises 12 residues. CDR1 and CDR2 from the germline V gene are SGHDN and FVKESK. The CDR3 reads CASSEQAYEQYF. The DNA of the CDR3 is TGTGCCAGCAGCGAACAGGCATACGAGCAGTACTTC.

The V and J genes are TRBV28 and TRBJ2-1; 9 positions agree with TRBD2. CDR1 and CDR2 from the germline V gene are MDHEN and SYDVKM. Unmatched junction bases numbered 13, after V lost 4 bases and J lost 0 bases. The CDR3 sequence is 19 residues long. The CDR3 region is CASSSRGWTSASSYNEQFF. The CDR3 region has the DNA TGTGCCAGCAGTTCCCGGGGTTGGACTAGCGCGAGCTCCTACAATGAGCAGTTCTTC.

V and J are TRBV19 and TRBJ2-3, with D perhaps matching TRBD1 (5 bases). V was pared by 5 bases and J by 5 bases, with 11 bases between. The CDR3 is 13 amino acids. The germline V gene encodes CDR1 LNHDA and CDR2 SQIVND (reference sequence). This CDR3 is CASSLGQGDTQYF. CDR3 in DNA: TGTGCCAGTAGTCTAGGGCAGGGAGATACGCAGTATTTT.

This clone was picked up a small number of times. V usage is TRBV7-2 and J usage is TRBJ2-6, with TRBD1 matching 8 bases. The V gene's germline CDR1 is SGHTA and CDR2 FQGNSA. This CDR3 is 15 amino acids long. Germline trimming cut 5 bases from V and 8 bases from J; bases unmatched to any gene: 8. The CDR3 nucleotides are TGTGCCAGCAGCAACTGGACAGGGACGACCAACGTCCTGACTTTC. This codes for CASSNWTGTTNVLTF.

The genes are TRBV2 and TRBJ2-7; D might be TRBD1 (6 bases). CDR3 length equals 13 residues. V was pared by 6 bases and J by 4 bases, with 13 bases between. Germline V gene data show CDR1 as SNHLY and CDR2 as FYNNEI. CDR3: CASRSEQGYEQYF. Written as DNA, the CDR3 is TGTGCCAGCAGATCAGAACAGGGATACGAGCAGTACTTC. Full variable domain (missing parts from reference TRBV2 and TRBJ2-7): EPEVTQTPSHQVTQMGQEVILRCVPISNHLYFYWYRQILGQKVEFLVSFYNNEISEKSEIFDDQFSVERPDGSNFTLKIRSTKLEDSAMYFCASRSEQGYEQYFGPGTRLTVT.

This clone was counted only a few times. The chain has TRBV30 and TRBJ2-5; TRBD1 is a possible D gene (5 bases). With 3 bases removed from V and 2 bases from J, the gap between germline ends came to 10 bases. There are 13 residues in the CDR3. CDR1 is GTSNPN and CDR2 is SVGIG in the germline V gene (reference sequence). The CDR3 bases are TGTGCCTGGAGGCGCACAGGTCAAGAGACCCAGTACTTC. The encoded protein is CAWRRTGQETQYF.

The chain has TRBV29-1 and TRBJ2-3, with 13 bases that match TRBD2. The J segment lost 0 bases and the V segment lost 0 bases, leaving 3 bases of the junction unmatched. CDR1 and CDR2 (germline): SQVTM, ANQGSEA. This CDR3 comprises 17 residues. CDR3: CSVEDWTSGRSTDTQYF. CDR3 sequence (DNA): TGCAGCGTTGAAGATTGGACTAGCGGGAGAAGCACAGATACGCAGTATTTT.

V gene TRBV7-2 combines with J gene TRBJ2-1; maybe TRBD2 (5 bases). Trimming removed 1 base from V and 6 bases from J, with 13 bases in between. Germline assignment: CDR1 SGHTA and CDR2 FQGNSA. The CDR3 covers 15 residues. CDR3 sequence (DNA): TGTGCCAGCAGCTTAGTGGGTCTAGCCTCCAATGAGCAGTTCTTC. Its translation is CASSLVGLASNEQFF.

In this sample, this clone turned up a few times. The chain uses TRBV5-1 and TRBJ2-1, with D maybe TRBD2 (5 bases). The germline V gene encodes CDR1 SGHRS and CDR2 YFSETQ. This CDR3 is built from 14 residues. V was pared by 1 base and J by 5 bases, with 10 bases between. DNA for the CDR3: TGCGCCAGCAGCTTGCTGGGAGCTAACAATGAGCAGTTCTTC. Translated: CASSLLGANNEQFF.

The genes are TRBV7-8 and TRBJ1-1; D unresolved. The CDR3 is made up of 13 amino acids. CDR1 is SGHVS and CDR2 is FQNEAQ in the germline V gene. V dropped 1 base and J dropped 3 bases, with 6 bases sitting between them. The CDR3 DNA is TGTGCCAGCAGCTTAGTGGCGGACACTGAAGCTTTCTTT. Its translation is CASSLVADTEAFF. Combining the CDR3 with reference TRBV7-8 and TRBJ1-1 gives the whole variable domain GAGVSQSPRYKVAKRGQDVALRCDPISGHVSLFWYQQALGQGPEFLTYFQNEAQLDKSGLPSDRFFAERPEGSVSTLKIQRTQQEDSAVYLCASSLVADTEAFFGQGTRLTVV.

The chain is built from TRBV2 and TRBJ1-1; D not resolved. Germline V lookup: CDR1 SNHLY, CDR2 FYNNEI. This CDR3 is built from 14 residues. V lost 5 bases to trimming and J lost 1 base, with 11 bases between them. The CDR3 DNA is TGTGCCAGCAGTCGGGTAGTGCAGAACACTGAAGCTTTCTTT. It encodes CASSRVVQNTEAFF.

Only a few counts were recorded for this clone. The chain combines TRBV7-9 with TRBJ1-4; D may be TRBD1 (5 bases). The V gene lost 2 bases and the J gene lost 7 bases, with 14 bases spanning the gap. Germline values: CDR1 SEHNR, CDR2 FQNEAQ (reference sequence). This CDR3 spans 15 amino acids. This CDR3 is CASSLRGDLREKLFF. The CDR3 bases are TGTGCCAGCAGCTTACGGGGGGACCTCCGTGAAAAACTGTTTTTT.

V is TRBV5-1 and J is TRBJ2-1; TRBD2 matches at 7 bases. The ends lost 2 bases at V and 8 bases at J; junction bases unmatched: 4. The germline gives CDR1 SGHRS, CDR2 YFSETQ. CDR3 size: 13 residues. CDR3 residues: CASSLPSGYEQFF. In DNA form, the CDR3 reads TGCGCCAGCAGCTTACCTAGCGGTTATGAGCAGTTCTTC.

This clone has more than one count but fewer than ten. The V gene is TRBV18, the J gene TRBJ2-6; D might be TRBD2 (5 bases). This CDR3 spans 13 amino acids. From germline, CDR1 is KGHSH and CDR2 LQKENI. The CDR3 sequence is CAGSSAGANVLTF. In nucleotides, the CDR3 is TGTGCTGGGAGTAGTGCTGGGGCCAACGTCCTGACTTTC.

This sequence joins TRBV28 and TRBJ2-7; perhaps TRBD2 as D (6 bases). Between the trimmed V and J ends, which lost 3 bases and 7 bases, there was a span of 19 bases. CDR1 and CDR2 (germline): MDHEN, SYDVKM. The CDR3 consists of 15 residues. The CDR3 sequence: CASSFIGDLEWEQYF. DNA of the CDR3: TGTGCCAGCAGTTTTATTGGGGACTTGGAGTGGGAGCAGTACTTC.

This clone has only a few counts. CDR3 region: CASGAGAQETQYF. CDR3 bases: TGTGCCAGCGGAGCGGGGGCCCAAGAGACCCAGTACTTC. The chain links TRBV7-9 to TRBJ2-5; TRBD2 aligns across 8 bases. Germline values: CDR1 SEHNR, CDR2 FQNEAQ (reference sequence). CDR3 length: 13 residues. The trim removed 8 bases at V and 1 base at J, leaving 3 bases unmatched.

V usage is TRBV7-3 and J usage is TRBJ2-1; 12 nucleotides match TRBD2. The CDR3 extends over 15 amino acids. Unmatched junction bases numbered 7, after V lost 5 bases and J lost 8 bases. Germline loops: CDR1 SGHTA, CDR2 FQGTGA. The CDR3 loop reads CASSQGLAGFDEQFF. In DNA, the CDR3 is TGTGCCAGCAGCCAGGGACTAGCGGGCTTCGATGAGCAGTTCTTC.

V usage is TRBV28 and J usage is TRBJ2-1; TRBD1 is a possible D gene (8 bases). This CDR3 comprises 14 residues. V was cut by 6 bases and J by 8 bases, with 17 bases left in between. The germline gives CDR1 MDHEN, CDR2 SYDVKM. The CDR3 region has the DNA TGTGCCAGCAGCCGGACAGGGAGGGGATATGAGCAGTTCTTC. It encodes CASSRTGRGYEQFF.

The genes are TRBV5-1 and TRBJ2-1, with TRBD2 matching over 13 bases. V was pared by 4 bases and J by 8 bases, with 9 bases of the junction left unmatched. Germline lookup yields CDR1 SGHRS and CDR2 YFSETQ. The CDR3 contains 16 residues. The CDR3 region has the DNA TGCGCCAGCAGCCCACCCGGGACTAGCGGGGTGGATGAGCAGTTCTTC. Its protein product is CASSPPGTSGVDEQFF.

The CDR3 DNA is TGTGCCAGCAGCTTAACGAAGGAGGCTGAAGCTTTCTTT. Protein product: CASSLTKEAEAFF. V is TRBV7-3 and J is TRBJ1-1; D remains ambiguous. This CDR3 contains 13 residues. Germline V gives CDR1 SGHTA, CDR2 FQGTGA. The ends were cut back, 0 bases at V and 6 bases at J, with 8 bases in the middle. The whole variable domain, filled in from reference TRBV7-3 and TRBJ1-1, reads GAGVSQTPSNKVTEKGKYVELRCDPISGHTALYWYRQSLGQGPEFLIYFQGTGAADDSGLPNDRFFAVRPEGSVSTLKIQRTERGDSAVYLCASSLTKEAEAFFGQGTRLTVV.

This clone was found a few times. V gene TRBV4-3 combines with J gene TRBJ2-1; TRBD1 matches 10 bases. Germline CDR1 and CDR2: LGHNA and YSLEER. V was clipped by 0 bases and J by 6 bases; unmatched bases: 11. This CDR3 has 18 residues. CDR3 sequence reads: CASSQEGPVGQGLNEQFF. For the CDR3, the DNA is TGCGCCAGCAGCCAAGAAGGACCGGTGGGACAGGGGCTCAATGAGCAGTTCTTC.

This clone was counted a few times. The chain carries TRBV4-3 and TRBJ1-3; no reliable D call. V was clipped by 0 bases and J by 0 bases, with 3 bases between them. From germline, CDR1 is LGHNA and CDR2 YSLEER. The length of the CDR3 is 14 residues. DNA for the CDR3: TGCGCCAGCAGCCAAGACGGCTCTGGAAACACCATATATTTT. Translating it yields CASSQDGSGNTIYF.

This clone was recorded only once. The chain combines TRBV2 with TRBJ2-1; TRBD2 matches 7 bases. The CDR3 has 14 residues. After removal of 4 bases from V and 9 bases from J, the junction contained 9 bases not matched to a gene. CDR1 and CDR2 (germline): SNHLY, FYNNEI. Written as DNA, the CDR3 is TGTGCCAGCAGTGGGACTAGTGTCGCGCTTGAGCAGTTCTTC. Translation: CASSGTSVALEQFF. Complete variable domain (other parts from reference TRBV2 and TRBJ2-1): EPEVTQTPSHQVTQMGQEVILRCVPISNHLYFYWYRQILGQKVEFLVSFYNNEISEKSEIFDDQFSVERPDGSNFTLKIRSTKLEDSAMYFCASSGTSVALEQFFGPGTRLTVL.

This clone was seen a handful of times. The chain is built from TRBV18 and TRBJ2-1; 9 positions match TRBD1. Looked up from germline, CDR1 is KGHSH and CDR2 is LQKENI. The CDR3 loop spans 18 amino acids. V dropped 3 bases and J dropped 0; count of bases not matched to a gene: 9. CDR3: CASSPGQGLFGSYNEQFF. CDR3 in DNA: TGTGCCAGCTCACCGGGACAGGGTCTCTTCGGCTCCTACAATGAGCAGTTCTTC. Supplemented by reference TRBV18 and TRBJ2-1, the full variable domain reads NAGVMQNPRHLVRRRGQEARLRCSPMKGHSHVYWYRQLPEEGLKFMVYLQKENIIDESGMPKERFSAEFPKEGPSILRIQQVVRGDSAAYFCASSPGQGLFGSYNEQFFGPGTRLTVL.

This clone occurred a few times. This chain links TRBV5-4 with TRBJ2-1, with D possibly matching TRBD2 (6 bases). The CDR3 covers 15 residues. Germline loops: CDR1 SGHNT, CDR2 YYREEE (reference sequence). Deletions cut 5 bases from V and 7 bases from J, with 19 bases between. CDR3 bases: TGTGCCAGCAGACCCACCTGGCTAGCGTTGAATGAGCAGTTCTTC. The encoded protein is CASRPTWLALNEQFF. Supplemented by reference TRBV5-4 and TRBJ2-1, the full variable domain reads ETGVTQSPTHLIKTRGQQVTLRCSSQSGHNTVSWYQQALGQGPQFIFQYYREEENGRGNFPPRFSGLQFPNYSSELNVNALELDDSALYLCASRPTWLALNEQFFGPGTRLTVL.